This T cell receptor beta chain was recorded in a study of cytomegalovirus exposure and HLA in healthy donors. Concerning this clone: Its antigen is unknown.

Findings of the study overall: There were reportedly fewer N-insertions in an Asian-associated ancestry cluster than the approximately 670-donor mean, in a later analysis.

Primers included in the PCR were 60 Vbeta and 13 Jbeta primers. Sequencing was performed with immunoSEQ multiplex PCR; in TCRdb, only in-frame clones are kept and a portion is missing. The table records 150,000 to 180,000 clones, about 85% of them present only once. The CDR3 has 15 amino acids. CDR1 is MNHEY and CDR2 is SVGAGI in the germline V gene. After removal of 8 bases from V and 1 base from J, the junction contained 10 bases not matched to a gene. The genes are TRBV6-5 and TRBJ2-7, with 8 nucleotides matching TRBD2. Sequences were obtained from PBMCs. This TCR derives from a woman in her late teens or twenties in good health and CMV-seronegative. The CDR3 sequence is CASSPRAGGSYEQYF. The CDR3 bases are TGTGCCAGCTCACCCCGGGCGGGGGGTTCCTACGAGCAGTACTTC.